The 5 T cell receptor beta chains listed next were all sequenced from one sample in a study of cytomegalovirus exposure and HLA in healthy donors. This PCR relied on a set of 60 Vbeta primers and 13 Jbeta primers. This table comes from immunoSEQ multiplex PCR, and its TCRdb copy is limited to in-frame clones, with some not included. The sample yields over 150,000 clones, more than 65% seen once. The sample taken for sequencing was PBMCs. The receptors shown here come from a woman aged 35 to 49 in good health and CMV-seropositive.

The chain employs TRBV4-1 and TRBJ1-2; TRBD1 matches at 7 bases. CDR3 length equals 15 residues. Trimming removed 1 base from V and 2 bases from J; junction bases left unmatched: 4. CDR1 and CDR2 from the germline V gene are MGHRA and YSYEKL. The chain's CDR3 is CASSQGQGGNYGYTF. DNA of the CDR3: TGCGCCAGCAGCCAAGGACAGGGAGGAAACTATGGCTACACCTTC.

This clone occurred a few times. V and J are TRBV12-5 and TRBJ1-5; possible D gene TRBD1, 5 bases. The CDR3 has 15 residues. The germline gives CDR1 LGHNT, CDR2 FRNRAP. V lost 5 bases to trimming and J lost 6 bases, with 17 bases between them. CDR3 sequence: CASGVAGGGGQPQHF. CDR3 bases: TGTGCTAGTGGTGTAGCCGGGGGGGGAGGTCAGCCCCAGCATTTT.

This clone has a handful of counts. The rearrangement links TRBV28 to TRBJ1-1; TRBD1 matches at 11 bases. V shed 5 bases, J shed 5 bases, and the junction held 7 bases outside the gene matches. Germline values: CDR1 MDHEN, CDR2 SYDVKM. This CDR3 has 15 residues. The CDR3 is CASSLRDRGRTEAFF. For the CDR3, the DNA is TGTGCCAGCAGTCTAAGGGACAGGGGGAGAACTGAAGCTTTCTTT.

This clone was detected a few times. The genes are TRBV6-5 and TRBJ2-1; 9 bases are a match to TRBD1. V shed 5 bases, J shed 6 bases, and the junction held 2 bases outside the gene matches. Germline-derived CDR1 and CDR2 are MNHEY and SVGAGI. The CDR3 loop spans 13 amino acids. The CDR3 loop reads CASSGTGFNEQFF. The CDR3 bases are TGTGCCAGCAGTGGGACAGGGTTCAATGAGCAGTTCTTC.

This clone has more than one count but fewer than ten. This chain joins TRBV5-6 and TRBJ2-7; 15 bases fit TRBD2. Germline V gene data show CDR1 as SGHDT and CDR2 as YYEEEE. V gave up 4 bases and J gave up 4 bases; unmatched junction bases: 9. The CDR3 covers 17 residues. The CDR3: CASSARTSGRARYEQYF. In nucleotides, the CDR3 is TGTGCCAGCAGCGCACGGACTAGCGGGAGGGCCAGGTACGAGCAGTACTTC.